This is a list of T cell receptor beta chains from one sample in a study of CD8+CD57+ T cells in acquired aplastic anemia. TCRdb re-called the reads through MiXCR, storing one row per CDR3 protein. Found here are some 200,000 distinct CDR3 sequences, 60% to 65% of them singletons; the top ten hold approximately 30%. Sequencing input: sorted CD4+, CD8+, or CD8+CD57+ T cells (not recorded which) from PBMCs. The receptors were sampled from a human donor in good health. The CDR3 runs from the conserved cysteine through the conserved F or W. The order of the fields is J gene, V gene, CDR3 protein.

J gene: TRBJ2-5; V gene: TRBV20-1; CDR3 protein: CSASEGGETQYF
J gene: TRBJ2-5; V gene: TRBV2; CDR3 protein: CATAGDQETQYF
J gene: TRBJ1-1; V gene: TRBV4-1; CDR3 protein: CASSQGDGSNTEAFF
J gene: TRBJ2-1; V gene: TRBV25-1; CDR3 protein: CASSSSSAISYNEQFF
J gene: TRBJ2-7; V gene: TRBV29-1; CDR3 protein: CSVDDSYEQYF
J gene: TRBJ1-6; V gene: TRBV11-2; CDR3 protein: CASSLTGARNSPLHF
J gene: NA; V gene: TRBV7-3; CDR3 protein: CASSLLAGEWETQYF
J gene: TRBJ2-7; V gene: TRBV24-1; CDR3 protein: CATSRDHYQGPNYEQYF
J gene: TRBJ2-6; V gene: TRBV10-3; CDR3 protein: CASSYSQGANVLTF
J gene: TRBJ2-7; V gene: TRBV9; CDR3 protein: CASSVGGGTYEQYF
J gene: TRBJ2-7; V gene: TRBV20-1; CDR3 protein: CSARGGGRSYVEQYF
J gene: TRBJ2-1; V gene: TRBV7-2; CDR3 protein: CASSLPKTGIRDNEQFF
J gene: TRBJ2-7; V gene: TRBV6-5; CDR3 protein: CASSRDRGVNVEQYF
J gene: TRBJ2-6; V gene: TRBV10-3; CDR3 protein: CAIRPSSGANVLTF
J gene: TRBJ1-2; V gene: TRBV5-8; CDR3 protein: CASSGRRDSQSGYTF
J gene: TRBJ2-7; V gene: TRBV9; CDR3 protein: CASSVELAPTYEQYF
J gene: TRBJ2-7; V gene: TRBV29-1; CDR3 protein: CSVETSGRSYEQYF
J gene: TRBJ1-1; V gene: TRBV10-2; CDR3 protein: CASSAGKNTDAFF
J gene: TRBJ2-5; V gene: TRBV9; CDR3 protein: CASSVGVGKYQETQYF
J gene: TRBJ1-4; V gene: TRBV5-6; CDR3 protein: CASSWKDSNEKLFF
J gene: TRBJ2-3; V gene: TRBV28; CDR3 protein: CASAFISGTDTQYF
J gene: TRBJ1-2; V gene: TRBV9; CDR3 protein: CASSVSSSSYYGYTF
J gene: TRBJ1-2; V gene: TRBV10-3; CDR3 protein: CAISDKGYTF
J gene: TRBJ2-7; V gene: TRBV4-1; CDR3 protein: CASSQTPTASSYEQYF
J gene: TRBJ2-1; V gene: TRBV7-8; CDR3 protein: CASSLARTPRGEQFF
J gene: TRBJ1-5; V gene: TRBV24-1; CDR3 protein: CATSPSQGALGNQPQHF
J gene: TRBJ2-5; V gene: TRBV28; CDR3 protein: CASKRGLQDQETQYF
J gene: TRBJ2-3; V gene: TRBV12-3/TRBV12-4; CDR3 protein: CASSSVDTSTDTQYF
J gene: TRBJ2-5; V gene: TRBV6-2/TRBV6-3; CDR3 protein: CASSYSVEGGETQYF
J gene: TRBJ2-1; V gene: TRBV2; CDR3 protein: CASSPPQPGLDYNEQFF
J gene: TRBJ2-1; V gene: TRBV20-1; CDR3 protein: CSARDLGGAHNEQFF
J gene: TRBJ1-1; V gene: TRBV7-8; CDR3 protein: CASNLPGNPEAFF
J gene: TRBJ1-1; V gene: TRBV7-6; CDR3 protein: CASGFLSGDSYNEAFF
J gene: TRBJ2-3; V gene: TRBV24-1; CDR3 protein: CATRPPNTDTQYF
J gene: TRBJ1-2; V gene: TRBV7-2; CDR3 protein: CASSLARQGNGYTF
J gene: TRBJ1-6; V gene: TRBV20-1; CDR3 protein: CSAPGGGGQGNSPLHF
J gene: TRBJ1-5; V gene: TRBV20-1; CDR3 protein: CSARRGDSGWEPQHF
J gene: TRBJ2-5; V gene: TRBV20-1; CDR3 protein: CSSMAGGVETQYF
J gene: TRBJ1-6; V gene: TRBV10-2; CDR3 protein: CASMVSDNSPLHF
J gene: TRBJ2-3; V gene: TRBV20-1; CDR3 protein: CSANEAGTDTQYF
J gene: TRBJ1-5; V gene: TRBV2; CDR3 protein: CASKGIAEGQPQHF
J gene: TRBJ2-7; V gene: TRBV13; CDR3 protein: CASSARQGPYEQYF
J gene: TRBJ2-1; V gene: TRBV11-1; CDR3 protein: CASSLGGGVNNEQFF
J gene: TRBJ2-3; V gene: TRBV29-1; CDR3 protein: CSVPGQLLTDTQYF
J gene: TRBJ1-1; V gene: TRBV9; CDR3 protein: CASSATGYTEAFF
J gene: TRBJ2-7; V gene: TRBV15; CDR3 protein: CATSQPGGSLEQYF
J gene: TRBJ1-1; V gene: TRBV7-9; CDR3 protein: CASSNWDSEAFF
J gene: TRBJ2-2; V gene: TRBV29-1; CDR3 protein: CSVTGTTNTGELFF
J gene: TRBJ2-2; V gene: TRBV7-6; CDR3 protein: CASSSPRTANTGELFF
J gene: TRBJ2-7; V gene: TRBV4-1; CDR3 protein: CASSHETSGVTYEQYF
J gene: TRBJ1-6; V gene: TRBV10-2; CDR3 protein: CASRQTGEYNSPLHF